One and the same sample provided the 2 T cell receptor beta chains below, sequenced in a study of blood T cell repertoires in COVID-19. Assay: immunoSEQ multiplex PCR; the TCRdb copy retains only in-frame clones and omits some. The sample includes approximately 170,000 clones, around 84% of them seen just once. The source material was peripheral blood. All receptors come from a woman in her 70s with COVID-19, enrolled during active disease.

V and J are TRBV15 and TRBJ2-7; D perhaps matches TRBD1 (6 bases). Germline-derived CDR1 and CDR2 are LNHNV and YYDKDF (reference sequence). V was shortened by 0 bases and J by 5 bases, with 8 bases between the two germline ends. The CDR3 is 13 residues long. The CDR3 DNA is TGTGCCACCAGCAGAGAACCAGGGGACGAGCAGTACTTC. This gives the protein CATSREPGDEQYF.

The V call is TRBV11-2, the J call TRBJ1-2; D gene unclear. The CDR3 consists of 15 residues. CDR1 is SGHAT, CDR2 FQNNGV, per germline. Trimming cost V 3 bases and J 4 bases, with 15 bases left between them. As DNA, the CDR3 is TGTGCCAGCAGCTTCAATCCCCTTCCCGGCTATGGCTACACCTTC. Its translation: CASSFNPLPGYGYTF.